This T cell receptor beta chain was profiled in a study of siplizumab effects on memory and regulatory T cells. Whole-study results and caveats: Greater diversity than memory cells seemed evident in naive T cells, which also appeared to be major alloresponse contributors.

Sequencing used immunoSEQ multiplex PCR; TCRdb keeps in-frame clones, though not all of them. The table has more than 85,000 clones, about 93% seen once; the top ten hold about 0.6%. About this clone: What it binds is not known.

Sequencing was carried out using Tregs sorted from blood. The TCR sequence derives from a human donor in good health.

CDR3 sequence: CAISYYGRAEEQFF. The DNA for the CDR3 is TGTGCCATCAGCTACTACGGGAGGGCCGAAGAGCAGTTCTTC. The chain carries TRBV10-3 and TRBJ2-1; TRBD2 agrees at 8 bases. The V gene's germline CDR1 is ENHRY and CDR2 SYGVKD. Unmatched junction bases numbered 11, after V lost 6 bases and J lost 10 bases. This CDR3 is built from 14 residues.